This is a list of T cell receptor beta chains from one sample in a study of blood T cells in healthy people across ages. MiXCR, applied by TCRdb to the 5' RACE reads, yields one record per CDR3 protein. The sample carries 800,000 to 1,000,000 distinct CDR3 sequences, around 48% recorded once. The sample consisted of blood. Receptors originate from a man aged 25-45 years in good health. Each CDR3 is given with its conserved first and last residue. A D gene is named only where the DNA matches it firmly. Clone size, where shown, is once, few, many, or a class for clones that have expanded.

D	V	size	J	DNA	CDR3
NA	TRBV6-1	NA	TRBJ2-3	TGTGCCAGCAGTGAACGTCAGCAAAAGCGCTGGGATACGCAGTATTTT	CASSERQQKRWDTQYF
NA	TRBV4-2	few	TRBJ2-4	TGTGCCAGCAGCCCTCAATCGGGAGCCAAAAACATTCAGTACTTC	CASSPQSGAKNIQYF
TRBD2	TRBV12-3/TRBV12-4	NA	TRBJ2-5	TGTGCCAGCGCCTTGTCTAGCGGGGGAGAGACCCAGTACTTC	CASALSSGGETQYF
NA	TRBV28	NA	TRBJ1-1	TGTGCCAGCAGCCTACCATTGGGGGCGGGGGTGTACACTGAAGCTTTCTTT	CASSLPLGAGVYTEAFF
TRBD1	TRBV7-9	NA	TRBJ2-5	TGTGCCAGTGCTCCCAGGGGGCTTGAGACCCAGTACTTC	CASAPRGLETQYF
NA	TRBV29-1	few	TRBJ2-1	TGCAGCGTTGTGGGTCGCGGGACGCCTGAGCAGTTCTTC	CSVVGRGTPEQFF
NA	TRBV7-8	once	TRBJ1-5	TGTGCCAGCAGCCACAGCATATATAGCAATCAGCCCCAGCATTTT	CASSHSIYSNQPQHF
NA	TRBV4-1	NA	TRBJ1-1	TGCGCCAGCAGCCAAGTCGGACAGACGAGGGAAGCTTTCTTT	CASSQVGQTREAFF
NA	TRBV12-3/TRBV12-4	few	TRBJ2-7	TGTGCCAGCAGCCTTTGGATAAGCGAGCAGTACTTC	CASSLWISEQYF
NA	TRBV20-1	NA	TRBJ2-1	TGCAGTGCTAGAGATACACTGAGGGGGGGGCATGAGCAGTTCTTC	CSARDTLRGGHEQFF
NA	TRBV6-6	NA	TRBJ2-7	TGTGCCAGCAGCCCCGGGACTCGGGGAGTGCAGTACTTC	CASSPGTRGVQYF
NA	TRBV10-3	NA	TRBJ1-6	TGTGCCATCAGTGAGTCGGGGGGTAATTCACCCCTCCACTTT	CAISESGGNSPLHF
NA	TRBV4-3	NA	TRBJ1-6	TGCGCCAGCAGTGGGGGAAGGTATAATTCACCCCTCCACTTT	CASSGGRYNSPLHF
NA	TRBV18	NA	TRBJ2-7	TGTGCCAGCTCACCACTGGTAGCGGCCCCCTACGAGCAGTACTTC	CASSPLVAAPYEQYF
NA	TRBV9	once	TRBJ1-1	TGTGCCAGCAGTGAGAATCCACGTGAAGCTTTCTTT	CASSENPREAFF
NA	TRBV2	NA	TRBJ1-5	TGTGCCAGCAGGAGAGGTTATAGCAATCAGCCCCAGCATTTT	CASRRGYSNQPQHF
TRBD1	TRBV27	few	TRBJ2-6	TGTGCCAGCAGCACCCACGGTGAGACAGGGTACTCTGGGGCCAACGTCCTGACTTTC	CASSTHGETGYSGANVLTF
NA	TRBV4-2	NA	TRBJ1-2	TGTGCCAGCAGCCAAGATGAGGGAGTGGCCTATGGCTACACCTTC	CASSQDEGVAYGYTF
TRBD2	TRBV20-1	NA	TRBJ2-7	TGCAGTGCCGGAGGACTAGCGGGGGGGCGTTATCCCTACGAGCAGTACTTC	CSAGGLAGGRYPYEQYF